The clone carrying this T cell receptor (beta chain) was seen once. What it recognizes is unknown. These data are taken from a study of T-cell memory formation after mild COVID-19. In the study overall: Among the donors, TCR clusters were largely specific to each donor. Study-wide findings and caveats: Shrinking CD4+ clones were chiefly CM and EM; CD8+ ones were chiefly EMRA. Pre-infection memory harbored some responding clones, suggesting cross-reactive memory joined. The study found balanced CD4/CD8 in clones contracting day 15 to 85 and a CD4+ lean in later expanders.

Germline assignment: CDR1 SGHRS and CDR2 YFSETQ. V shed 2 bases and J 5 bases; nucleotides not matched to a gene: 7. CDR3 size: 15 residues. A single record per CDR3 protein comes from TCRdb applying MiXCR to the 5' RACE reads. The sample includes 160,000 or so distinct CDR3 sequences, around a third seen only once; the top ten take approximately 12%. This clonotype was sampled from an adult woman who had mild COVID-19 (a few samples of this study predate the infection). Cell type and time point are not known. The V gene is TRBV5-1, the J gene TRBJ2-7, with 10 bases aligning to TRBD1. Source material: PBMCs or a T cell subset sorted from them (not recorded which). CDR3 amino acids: CASSLGTGAAHEQYF. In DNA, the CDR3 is TGCGCCAGCAGCTTAGGGACAGGGGCCGCCCACGAGCAGTACTTC.